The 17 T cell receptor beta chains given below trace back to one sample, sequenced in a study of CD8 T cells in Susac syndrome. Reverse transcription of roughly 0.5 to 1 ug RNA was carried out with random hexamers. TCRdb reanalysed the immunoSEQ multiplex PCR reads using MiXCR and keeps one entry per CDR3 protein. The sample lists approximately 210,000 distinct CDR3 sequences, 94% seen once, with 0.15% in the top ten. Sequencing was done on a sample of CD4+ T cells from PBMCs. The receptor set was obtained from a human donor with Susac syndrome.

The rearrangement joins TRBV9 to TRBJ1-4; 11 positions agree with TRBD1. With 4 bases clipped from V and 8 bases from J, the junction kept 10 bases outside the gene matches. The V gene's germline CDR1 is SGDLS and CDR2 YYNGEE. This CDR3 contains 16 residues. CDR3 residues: CASSSRVGTGGEKLFF. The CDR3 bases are TGTGCCAGCAGCTCCCGAGTTGGGACAGGGGGAGAAAAACTGTTTTTT.

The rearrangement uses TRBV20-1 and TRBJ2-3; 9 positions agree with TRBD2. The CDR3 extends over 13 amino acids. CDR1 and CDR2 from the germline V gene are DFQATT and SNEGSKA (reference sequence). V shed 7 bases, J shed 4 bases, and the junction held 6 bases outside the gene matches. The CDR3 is CSGGGASPDTQYF. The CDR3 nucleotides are TGCAGTGGCGGGGGGGCCTCCCCAGATACGCAGTATTTT.

The CDR3 loop reads CASSQRSGTEGGAVYGYTF. The CDR3 DNA reads TGCGCCAGCAGCCAAAGATCCGGGACAGAGGGAGGTGCGGTCTATGGCTACACCTTC. The rearrangement links TRBV4-3 to TRBJ1-2; 7 bases are shared with TRBD1. Germline V gene lookup returns CDR1 LGHNA and CDR2 YSLEER. The CDR3 consists of 19 residues. The V segment lost 2 bases and the J segment 4 bases; nucleotides outside the gene matches: 19.

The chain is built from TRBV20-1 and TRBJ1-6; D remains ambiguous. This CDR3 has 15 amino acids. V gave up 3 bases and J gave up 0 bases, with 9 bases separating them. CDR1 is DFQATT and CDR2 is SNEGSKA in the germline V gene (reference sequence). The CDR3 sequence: CSASLSSSYNSPLHF. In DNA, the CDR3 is TGCAGTGCTAGCCTTTCTAGCTCCTATAATTCACCCCTCCACTTT.

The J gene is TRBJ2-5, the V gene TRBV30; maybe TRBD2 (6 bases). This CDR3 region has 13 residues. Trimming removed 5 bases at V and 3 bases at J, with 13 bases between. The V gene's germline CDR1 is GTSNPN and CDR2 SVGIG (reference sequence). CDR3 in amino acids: CAWARVAEETQYF. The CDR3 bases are TGTGCCTGGGCCCGGGTAGCGGAAGAGACCCAGTACTTC.

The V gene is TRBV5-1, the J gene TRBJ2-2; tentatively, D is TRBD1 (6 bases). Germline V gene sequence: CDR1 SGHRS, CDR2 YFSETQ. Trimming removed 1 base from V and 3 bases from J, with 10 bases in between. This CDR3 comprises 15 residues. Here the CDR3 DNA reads TGCGCCAGCAGCTTGCCGGACAGTTACACCGGGGAGCTGTTTTTT. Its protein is CASSLPDSYTGELFF.

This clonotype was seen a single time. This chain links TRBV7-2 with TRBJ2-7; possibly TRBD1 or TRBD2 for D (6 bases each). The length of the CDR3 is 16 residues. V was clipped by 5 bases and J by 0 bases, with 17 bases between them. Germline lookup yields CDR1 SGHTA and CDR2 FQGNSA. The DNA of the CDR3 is TGTGCCAGCAGCCCCAGTGGGTCGGGGGCCTCCTACGAGCAGTACTTC. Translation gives CASSPSGSGASYEQYF.

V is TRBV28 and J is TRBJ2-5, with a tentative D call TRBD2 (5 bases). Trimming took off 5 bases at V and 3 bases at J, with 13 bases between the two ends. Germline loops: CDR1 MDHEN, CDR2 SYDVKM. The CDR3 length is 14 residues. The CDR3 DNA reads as TGTGCCAGCAGTATGGGCGTCGGGGAAGAGACCCAGTACTTC. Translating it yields CASSMGVGEETQYF.

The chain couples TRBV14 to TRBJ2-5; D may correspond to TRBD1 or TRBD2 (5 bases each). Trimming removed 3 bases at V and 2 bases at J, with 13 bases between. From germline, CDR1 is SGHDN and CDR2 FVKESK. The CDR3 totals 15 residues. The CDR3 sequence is CASSQGVFGQETQYF. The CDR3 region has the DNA TGTGCCAGCAGCCAGGGGGTCTTCGGGCAAGAGACCCAGTACTTC. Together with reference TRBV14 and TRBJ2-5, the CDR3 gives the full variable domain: EAGVTQFPSHSVIEKGQTVTLRCDPISGHDNLYWYRRVMGKEIKFLLHFVKESKQDESGMPNNRFLAERTGGTYSTLKVQPAELEDSGVYFCASSQGVFGQETQYFGPGTRLLVL.

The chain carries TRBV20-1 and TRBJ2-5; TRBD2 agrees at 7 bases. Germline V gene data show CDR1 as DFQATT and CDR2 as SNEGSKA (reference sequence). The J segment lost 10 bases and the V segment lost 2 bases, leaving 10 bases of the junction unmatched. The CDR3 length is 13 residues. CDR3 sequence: CSARSGGNPYQYF. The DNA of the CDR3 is TGCAGTGCTAGATCCGGGGGGAACCCTTACCAGTACTTC.

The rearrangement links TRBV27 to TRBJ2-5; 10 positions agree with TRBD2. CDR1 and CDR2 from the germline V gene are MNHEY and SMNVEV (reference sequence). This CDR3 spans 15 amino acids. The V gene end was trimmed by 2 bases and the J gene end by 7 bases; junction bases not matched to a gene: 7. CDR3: CASSLKLAGSGTQYF. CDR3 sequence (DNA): TGTGCCAGCAGTTTAAAACTAGCGGGGTCAGGGACCCAGTACTTC.

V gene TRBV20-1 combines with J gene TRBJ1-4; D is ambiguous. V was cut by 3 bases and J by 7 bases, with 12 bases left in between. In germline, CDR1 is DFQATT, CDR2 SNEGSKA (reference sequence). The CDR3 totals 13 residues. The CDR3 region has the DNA TGCAGTGCTAGTGATGGGCCGGGTGAAAAACTGTTTTTT. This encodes CSASDGPGEKLFF.

CDR3 nucleotide sequence: TGTGCCAGCAGTTTACGGGGGATTGGGTGGCCCCTCCACTTT. Amino acid sequence: CASSLRGIGWPLHF. This chain links TRBV12-3 or TRBV12-4 with TRBJ1-6; a weak D match, TRBD1 (5 bases). CDR3 length: 14 amino acids. Trimming pared 2 bases from V and 13 bases from J, leaving 15 bases between.

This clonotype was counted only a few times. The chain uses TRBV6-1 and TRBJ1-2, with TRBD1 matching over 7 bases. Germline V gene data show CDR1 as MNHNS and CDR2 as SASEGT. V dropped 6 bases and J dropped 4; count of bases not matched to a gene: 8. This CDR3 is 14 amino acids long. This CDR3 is CASSGTGQPYGYTF. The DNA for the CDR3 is TGTGCCAGCAGCGGGACGGGACAGCCCTATGGCTACACCTTC.

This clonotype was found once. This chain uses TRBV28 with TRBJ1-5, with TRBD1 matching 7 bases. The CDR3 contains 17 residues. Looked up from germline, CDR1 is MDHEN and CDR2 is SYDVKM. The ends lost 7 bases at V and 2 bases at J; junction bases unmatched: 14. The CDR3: CASIAGGAGWGNQPQHF. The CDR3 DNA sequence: TGTGCCAGCATCGCAGGGGGTGCAGGGTGGGGCAATCAGCCCCAGCATTTT.

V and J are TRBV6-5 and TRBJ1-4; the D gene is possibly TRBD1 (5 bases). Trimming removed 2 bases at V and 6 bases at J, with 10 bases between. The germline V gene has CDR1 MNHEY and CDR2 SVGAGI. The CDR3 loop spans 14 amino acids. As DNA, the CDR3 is TGTGCCAGCAGTTACGGTCGCAGGGATGAAAAACTGTTTTTT. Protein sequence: CASSYGRRDEKLFF.

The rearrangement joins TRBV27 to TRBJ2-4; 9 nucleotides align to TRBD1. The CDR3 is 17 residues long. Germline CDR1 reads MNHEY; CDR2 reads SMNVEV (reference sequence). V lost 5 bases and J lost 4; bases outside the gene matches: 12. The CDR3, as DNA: TGTGCCAGCAGTCCAATCCCCCCCGGGACAGGGAAAAACATTCAGTACTTC. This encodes CASSPIPPGTGKNIQYF.